The rows below give T cell receptor beta chains drawn from one sample of a study of T cell responses to AZD1222 COVID-19 vaccine. Profiling relied on immunoSEQ multiplex PCR, and the TCRdb table lists in-frame clones only, not all of them. The sample has 180,000 or so clones; more than 85% are singletons. The sample consisted of peripheral blood, taken 28 days after the second AZD1222 dose. These TCRs come from an adult who received the AZD1222 COVID-19 vaccine. The CDR3 runs from the conserved cysteine through the conserved F or W. Each record gives: J gene, clone size, V gene, D gene, CDR3 protein, CDR3 DNA. A D gene is named only where the DNA matches it firmly. Clone size appears in some rows only: once, few, many, or a class for an expanded clone.

J gene: TRBJ1-5; clone size: few; V gene: TRBV15; D gene: -; CDR3 protein: CATSREGRGINQPQHF; CDR3 DNA: TGTGCCACCAGCAGAGAAGGCAGGGGAATCAATCAGCCCCAGCATTTT
J gene: TRBJ1-1; clone size: -; V gene: TRBV2; D gene: TRBD1; CDR3 protein: CASMDRGGTEAFF; CDR3 DNA: TGTGCCAGCATGGACAGGGGAGGGACTGAAGCTTTCTTT
J gene: TRBJ2-5; clone size: once; V gene: TRBV11-2; D gene: TRBD1; CDR3 protein: CASSYGQGSLETQYF; CDR3 DNA: TGTGCCAGCAGCTACGGACAGGGGTCGTTGGAGACCCAGTACTTC
J gene: TRBJ2-1; clone size: once; V gene: TRBV7-2; D gene: -; CDR3 protein: CASSPLRVSGREQFF; CDR3 DNA: TGTGCCAGCAGCCCCCTTCGGGTCTCTGGGAGGGAGCAGTTCTTC
J gene: TRBJ1-3; clone size: few; V gene: TRBV4-1; D gene: -; CDR3 protein: CASSPLGDQGNTIYF; CDR3 DNA: TGCGCCAGCAGCCCGCTGGGTGACCAAGGAAACACCATATATTTT
J gene: TRBJ2-7; clone size: -; V gene: TRBV11-2; D gene: -; CDR3 protein: CASSPGRVSDEQYF; CDR3 DNA: TGTGCCAGCAGCCCCGGGCGCGTATCAGACGAGCAGTACTTC
J gene: TRBJ1-4; clone size: -; V gene: TRBV4-2; D gene: -; CDR3 protein: CASRIPGGNEKLFF; CDR3 DNA: TGTGCCAGCAGAATCCCTGGCGGTAATGAAAAACTGTTTTTT
J gene: TRBJ2-2; clone size: -; V gene: TRBV2; D gene: TRBD1; CDR3 protein: CASSRDRGTNTGELFF; CDR3 DNA: TGTGCCAGCAGCCGGGACAGGGGTACGAACACCGGGGAGCTGTTTTTT
J gene: TRBJ1-3; clone size: -; V gene: TRBV12-3/TRBV12-4; D gene: -; CDR3 protein: CASSDRQRNTIYF; CDR3 DNA: TGTGCCAGCAGCGACCGACAGAGGAACACCATATATTTT
J gene: TRBJ2-5; clone size: -; V gene: TRBV19; D gene: TRBD1; CDR3 protein: CASSRRGGQGAGETQYF; CDR3 DNA: TGTGCCAGTAGTCGTAGGGGAGGACAGGGGGCAGGAGAGACCCAGTACTTC
J gene: TRBJ2-1; clone size: few; V gene: TRBV13; D gene: -; CDR3 protein: CASSRKKGDGEFF; CDR3 DNA: TGTGCCAGCAGCCGAAAAAAAGGAGACGGGGAGTTCTTC
J gene: TRBJ2-1; clone size: -; V gene: TRBV5-4; D gene: -; CDR3 protein: CASSTNGVSSYNEQFF; CDR3 DNA: TGTGCCAGCAGCACCAACGGGGTTAGCTCCTACAATGAGCAGTTCTTC
J gene: TRBJ2-1; clone size: -; V gene: TRBV11-2; D gene: TRBD2; CDR3 protein: CASVGLAGEQFF; CDR3 DNA: TGTGCCAGCGTAGGACTAGCGGGGGAGCAGTTCTTC
J gene: TRBJ2-7; clone size: -; V gene: TRBV19; D gene: TRBD1; CDR3 protein: CASTSGTGAPYEQYF; CDR3 DNA: TGTGCCAGTACTTCCGGGACAGGGGCACCCTACGAGCAGTACTTC
J gene: TRBJ1-3; clone size: once; V gene: TRBV19; D gene: -; CDR3 protein: CASSILGSATGNTIYF; CDR3 DNA: TGTGCCAGTAGTATCTTAGGGAGCGCGACTGGAAACACCATATATTTT
J gene: TRBJ2-7; clone size: -; V gene: TRBV27; D gene: -; CDR3 protein: CASSFAGPNEQYF; CDR3 DNA: TGTGCCAGCAGTTTTGCGGGACCCAACGAGCAGTACTTC
J gene: TRBJ2-7; clone size: -; V gene: TRBV6-1; D gene: -; CDR3 protein: CASSERSQGYEQYF; CDR3 DNA: TGTGCCAGCAGTGAAAGGTCACAGGGCTACGAGCAGTACTTC
J gene: TRBJ1-2; clone size: -; V gene: TRBV6-5; D gene: -; CDR3 protein: CASSYEKNYGYTF; CDR3 DNA: TGTGCCAGCAGTTACGAGAAGAACTATGGCTACACCTTC
J gene: TRBJ2-3; clone size: -; V gene: TRBV9; D gene: TRBD1; CDR3 protein: CASSAGQGLDTQYF; CDR3 DNA: TGTGCCAGCAGCGCGGGACAGGGGCTAGATACGCAGTATTTT
J gene: TRBJ2-2; clone size: -; V gene: TRBV6-1; D gene: -; CDR3 protein: CASSFNTGELFF; CDR3 DNA: TGTGCCAGCAGTTTTAACACCGGGGAGCTGTTTTTT
J gene: TRBJ2-2; clone size: -; V gene: TRBV27; D gene: TRBD1; CDR3 protein: CASRPGQGNTGELFF; CDR3 DNA: TGTGCCAGCAGACCGGGACAGGGGAACACCGGGGAGCTGTTTTTT
J gene: TRBJ2-2; clone size: -; V gene: TRBV21-1; D gene: -; CDR3 protein: CASSLPGGGGELFF; CDR3 DNA: TGTGCCAGCAGCCTCCCCGGGGGGGGCGGGGAGCTGTTTTTT
J gene: TRBJ2-1; clone size: -; V gene: TRBV9; D gene: -; CDR3 protein: CASSAESRAEQFF; CDR3 DNA: TGTGCCAGCAGCGCCGAGAGTCGTGCTGAGCAGTTCTTC
J gene: TRBJ1-6; clone size: -; V gene: TRBV19; D gene: -; CDR3 protein: CASSIDLNSPLHF; CDR3 DNA: TGTGCCAGTAGTATAGATCTTAATTCACCCCTCCACTTT
J gene: TRBJ2-2; clone size: -; V gene: TRBV6-5; D gene: TRBD1; CDR3 protein: CASIRDRSNTGELFF; CDR3 DNA: TGTGCCAGCATTCGGGACAGGAGTAACACCGGGGAGCTGTTTTTT
J gene: TRBJ1-6; clone size: -; V gene: TRBV6-4; D gene: -; CDR3 protein: CASSDSYNSPLHF; CDR3 DNA: TGTGCCAGCAGTGACAGCTATAATTCACCCCTCCACTTT
J gene: TRBJ2-1; clone size: -; V gene: TRBV18; D gene: TRBD1; CDR3 protein: CASSRQGASFNEQFF; CDR3 DNA: TGTGCCAGCTCGCGACAGGGGGCGTCTTTCAATGAGCAGTTCTTC
J gene: TRBJ2-5; clone size: once; V gene: TRBV4-1; D gene: -; CDR3 protein: CASSQGGPGNQETQYF; CDR3 DNA: TGCGCCAGCAGCCAGGGGGGGCCCGGGAATCAAGAGACCCAGTACTTC
J gene: TRBJ1-2; clone size: -; V gene: TRBV12-3/TRBV12-4; D gene: -; CDR3 protein: CASSTEIGGYTF; CDR3 DNA: TGTGCCAGTTCCACCGAGATAGGCGGCTACACCTTC
J gene: TRBJ1-2; clone size: -; V gene: TRBV6-5; D gene: -; CDR3 protein: CASSYSISHNYGYTF; CDR3 DNA: TGTGCCAGCAGTTACTCGATATCCCACAACTATGGCTACACCTTC
J gene: TRBJ2-2; clone size: -; V gene: TRBV7-2; D gene: -; CDR3 protein: CASSLQPTGELFF; CDR3 DNA: TGTGCCAGCAGCTTGCAGCCCACCGGGGAGCTGTTTTTT
J gene: TRBJ2-3; clone size: -; V gene: TRBV11-2; D gene: TRBD2; CDR3 protein: CASSSRASGSLIDTQYF; CDR3 DNA: TGTGCCAGCAGCTCACGGGCCAGCGGGAGTCTCATAGATACGCAGTATTTT
J gene: TRBJ1-1; clone size: once; V gene: TRBV11-2; D gene: TRBD1; CDR3 protein: CASSRDSSSEAVF; CDR3 DNA: TGTGCCAGCAGCCGGGACAGCTCTTCAGAAGCTGTCTTT
J gene: TRBJ2-1; clone size: -; V gene: TRBV7-3; D gene: TRBD2; CDR3 protein: CASSLMLAGHEQFF; CDR3 DNA: TGTGCCAGCAGCTTAATGCTAGCGGGCCATGAGCAGTTCTTC
J gene: TRBJ1-4; clone size: -; V gene: TRBV19; D gene: -; CDR3 protein: CASSGGGGDSTNEKLFF; CDR3 DNA: TGTGCCAGTAGTGGCGGGGGCGGGGACTCAACTAATGAAAAACTGTTTTTT
J gene: TRBJ2-3; clone size: -; V gene: TRBV2; D gene: -; CDR3 protein: CASSEGGHTDTQYF; CDR3 DNA: TGTGCCAGCAGTGAAGGGGGGCACACAGATACGCAGTATTTT